Presented here are 3 T cell receptor beta chains from one specimen sequenced in a study of T cell repertoires in cytomegalovirus infection. What these receptors recognize is not known. MiXCR, applied by TCRdb to the reads, yields one record per CDR3 protein. The sample shows 450,000 to 650,000 distinct CDR3 sequences, over 35% of them seen only once. The specimen comprised cultured PBMCs, sampled from culture after CMV antigen stimulation. The receptors come from a human donor in good health (CMV status not recorded). Some clones in this sample may be carry-over from other donors' samples.

Many counts were recorded for this clonotype. V usage is TRBV7-2 and J usage is TRBJ2-3; the D gene is possibly TRBD2 (6 bases). This CDR3 has 16 residues. Looked up from germline, CDR1 is SGHTA and CDR2 is FQGNSA. Trimming shortened V by 5 bases and J by 1 base, and 16 bases separated the two germline ends. CDR3 in DNA: TGTGCCAGCAGCCTCCGTCCGGGACTCCGCACAGATACGCAGTATTTT. Translation gives CASSLRPGLRTDTQYF.

The CDR3 DNA reads TGTGCCAGTAGTATAACGTGGGGGGAGCTGTTTTTT. This gives the protein CASSITWGELFF. The chain recombines TRBV19 with TRBJ2-2; D remains unclear. The CDR3 is 12 amino acids. V shed 2 bases and J shed 8 bases, with 6 bases lying between them. Germline V gene data show CDR1 as LNHDA and CDR2 as SQIVND (reference sequence).

V gene TRBV10-2 combines with J gene TRBJ1-6, with no clear D. This CDR3 contains 12 residues. The germline CDR1 and CDR2 sequences are WSHSY and SAAADI. V was cut by 3 bases and J by 11 bases, with 8 bases left in between. The DNA of the CDR3 is TGCGCCAGCAGTGATCAAGAAGCACCCCTCCACTTT. Translation gives CASSDQEAPLHF.